Listed below are T cell receptor beta chains from one sample, sequenced in a study of T-cell reconstitution after alpha-beta-depleted transplantation in children. TCRdb called the PCR reads again in MiXCR, with one record for every CDR3 protein. The data show a few hundred thousand distinct CDR3 sequences, with approximately 10% seen just once and approximately 5% held by the top ten. The sequenced sample was PBMCs from the stem cell graft donor, obtained from the stem cell graft. Receptors were obtained from a human donor who donated a stem cell graft to a child with acute myeloid leukemia. CDR3s include the opening cysteine and the closing phenylalanine or tryptophan. The D gene is left open where the match is weak. Size is omitted from some rows. Given values are once, few, many or a class for expanded clones.

V gene	clone size	D gene	J gene	CDR3 DNA	CDR3 protein
TRBV7-2	few	.	TRBJ2-1	TGTGCCAGCAGCTTAGCGGGAAGGTCCCATGAGCAGTTCTTC	CASSLAGRSHEQFF
TRBV12-3/TRBV12-4	few	.	TRBJ2-3	TGTGCCAGTAGGGTACGGGGCACTAGCACAGATACGCAGTATTTT	CASRVRGTSTDTQYF
TRBV18	few	.	TRBJ1-6	TGTGCCAGCTCACCAGCGAATTCACCCCTCCACTTT	CASSPANSPLHF
TRBV20-1	.	.	TRBJ2-3	TGCAGTGCTAGAGAGTCAGCGGTACTGGATACGCAGTATTTT	CSARESAVLDTQYF
TRBV20-1	.	.	TRBJ1-5	TGCAGTGCTAGTCTATTGGCTCAGCCCCAGCATTTT	CSASLLAQPQHF
TRBV6-1	.	TRBD2	TRBJ2-2	TGTGCCAGCAAGCATAGCGGGGGGAACACCGGGGAGCTGTTTTTT	CASKHSGGNTGELFF
TRBV6-2/TRBV6-3	many	.	TRBJ1-5	TGTGCCAGCAGTTACGAAGGGATTCCCTCCAGTCAGCCCCAGCATTTT	CASSYEGIPSSQPQHF
TRBV9	.	TRBD1	TRBJ2-7	TGTGCCAGCAGCGTAGCGTTCGGACAGGGGAACTACGAGCAGTACTTC	CASSVAFGQGNYEQYF
TRBV3-1	few	.	TRBJ2-1	TGTGCCAGCAGCCAAGGGGGGGCCAATGAGCAGTTCTTC	CASSQGGANEQFF
TRBV5-1	few	.	TRBJ2-5	TGCGCCAGCCGGCAAGACTTGGGAACACAAGAGACCCAGTACTTC	CASRQDLGTQETQYF
TRBV6-1	many	.	TRBJ2-7	TGTGCCAGCAGTGAAGCGGCAGAAAACTACGAGCAGTACTTC	CASSEAAENYEQYF
TRBV18	few	.	TRBJ1-2	TGTGCCAGCTCACCACTCAATCAGGGGCAAGCTAACTATGGCTACACCTTC	CASSPLNQGQANYGYTF
TRBV6-5	.	.	TRBJ1-2	TGTGCCAGCAGTTACTCGCAGGCTATTCCTAACTATGGCTACACCTTC	CASSYSQAIPNYGYTF
TRBV6-1	few	.	TRBJ2-7	TGTGCCAGCACTGGGCTAGCGATGCGAGAGCAGTACTTC	CASTGLAMREQYF
TRBV20-1	many	TRBD1	TRBJ2-5	TGCAGTGCTAGCGCCCCACAGGGGAACCAAGAGACCCAGTACTTC	CSASAPQGNQETQYF
TRBV10-3	few	TRBD2	TRBJ2-3	TGTGCCATCAGTGAGTCCCCTTCGGGCGCGGGAGGCACAGATACGCAGTATTTT	CAISESPSGAGGTDTQYF
TRBV20-1	few	.	TRBJ1-2	TGCAGTGCTAGTAAGACACAAACCTATGGCTACACCTTC	CSASKTQTYGYTF
TRBV18	.	TRBD1	TRBJ2-7	TGTGCCAGCTCACACAGGGGTCCGGACGAGCAGTACTTC	CASSHRGPDEQYF
TRBV5-1	few	.	TRBJ2-2	TGCGCCAGCAGGCCTTCTACATCGGGCGGAGGGGAGCTGTTTTTT	CASRPSTSGGGELFF
TRBV11-2	.	TRBD1	TRBJ2-2	TGTGCCAGCAGCTACACGACAGGGGGCACCGGGGAGCTGTTTTTT	CASSYTTGGTGELFF
TRBV12-3/TRBV12-4	few	.	TRBJ1-2	TGTGCCAGCAGTCTAAGACGGCAAGCTAACTATGGCTACACCTTC	CASSLRRQANYGYTF
TRBV20-1	few	TRBD1	TRBJ1-4	TGCAGTGCGGGGGACAGGGGAGTTGAAAAACTGTTTTTT	CSAGDRGVEKLFF
TRBV5-1	few	.	TRBJ2-1	TGCGCCAGCAGCATGACTACGGGGGTCAGAGAGCAGTTCTTC	CASSMTTGVREQFF
TRBV6-1	few	.	TRBJ2-5	TGTGCCAGCAGTGAAACAGGGATACGAGAGACCCAGTACTTC	CASSETGIRETQYF
TRBV7-2	few	TRBD2	TRBJ2-7	TGTGCCAGCAGAAATAGCGGGCGGTACGAGCAGTACTTC	CASRNSGRYEQYF
TRBV5-1	many	TRBD2	TRBJ2-5	TGTGCCAGCAGCCCGGGAGGCGGGGAGACCCAGTACTTC	CASSPGGGETQYF
TRBV12-3/TRBV12-4	.	.	TRBJ2-2	TGTGCCACTAGAGCAAACACCGGGGAGCTGTTTTTT	CATRANTGELFF